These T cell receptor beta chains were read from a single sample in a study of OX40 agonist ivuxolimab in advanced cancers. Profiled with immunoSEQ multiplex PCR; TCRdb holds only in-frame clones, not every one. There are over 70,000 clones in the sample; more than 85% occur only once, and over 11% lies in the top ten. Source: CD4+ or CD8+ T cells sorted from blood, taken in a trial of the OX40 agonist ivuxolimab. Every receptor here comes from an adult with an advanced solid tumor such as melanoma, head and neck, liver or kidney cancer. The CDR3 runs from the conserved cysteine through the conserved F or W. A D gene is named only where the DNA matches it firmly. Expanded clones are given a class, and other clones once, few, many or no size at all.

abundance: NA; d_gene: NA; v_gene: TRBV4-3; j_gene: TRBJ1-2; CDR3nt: TGCGCCAGCAGCCAAGATCGACCGGTGGGGGACTATGGCTACACCTTC; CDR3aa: CASSQDRPVGDYGYTF
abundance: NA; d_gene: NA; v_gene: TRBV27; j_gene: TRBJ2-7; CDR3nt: TGTGCCAGCAGTCACACAGGGAGCTCCTACGAGCAGTACTTC; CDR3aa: CASSHTGSSYEQYF
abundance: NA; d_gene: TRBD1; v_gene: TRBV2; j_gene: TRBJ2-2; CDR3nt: TGTGCCAGATTAGGAAGACCGGGACAGGTGAACACCGGGGAGCTGTTTTTT; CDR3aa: CARLGRPGQVNTGELFF
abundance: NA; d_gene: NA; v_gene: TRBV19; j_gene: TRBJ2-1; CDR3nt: TGTGCCAGTAGTATTTATCGCGCGAGGGAGCAGTTCTTC; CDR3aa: CASSIYRAREQFF
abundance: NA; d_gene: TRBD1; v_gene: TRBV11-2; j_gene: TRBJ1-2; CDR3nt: TGTGCCAGCAGCTCCCCGGGACAGGGGGTTCTCTATGGCTACACCTTC; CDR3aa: CASSSPGQGVLYGYTF
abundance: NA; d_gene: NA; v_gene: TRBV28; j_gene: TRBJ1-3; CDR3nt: TGTGCCAGCAGTTACACCACCGTGGGCTCTGGAAACACCATATATTTT; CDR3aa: CASSYTTVGSGNTIYF
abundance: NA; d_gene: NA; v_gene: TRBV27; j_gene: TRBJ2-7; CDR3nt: TGTGCCAGCAGTAGAGCGCGAGGGGACGAGCAGTACTTC; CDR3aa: CASSRARGDEQYF
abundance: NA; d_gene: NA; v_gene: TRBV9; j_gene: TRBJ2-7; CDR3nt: TGTGCCAGCAGCGTAGTATCTAGCTCCTACGAGCAGTACTTC; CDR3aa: CASSVVSSSYEQYF
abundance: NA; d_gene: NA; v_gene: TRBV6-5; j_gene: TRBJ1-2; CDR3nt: TGTGCCAGCACCCAGAGTGGGGTCGGCTACACCTTC; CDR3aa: CASTQSGVGYTF
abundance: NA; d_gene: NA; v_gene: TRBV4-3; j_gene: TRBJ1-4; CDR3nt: TGCGCCAGCAGCCAACCCACCCTAGGAGGTGAAAAACTGTTTTTT; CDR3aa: CASSQPTLGGEKLFF
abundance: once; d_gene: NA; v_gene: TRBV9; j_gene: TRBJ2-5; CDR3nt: TGTGCCAGCAGCGTAGAGAGCGGTGGGATCCAAGAGACCCAGTACTTC; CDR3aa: CASSVESGGIQETQYF
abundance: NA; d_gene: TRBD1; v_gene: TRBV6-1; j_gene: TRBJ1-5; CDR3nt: TGTGCCAGCACCAAGGACAGGGTCCGTAGGCAGCCCCAGCATTTT; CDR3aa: CASTKDRVRRQPQHF
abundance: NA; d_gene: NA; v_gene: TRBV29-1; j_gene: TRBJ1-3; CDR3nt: TGCAGCGTTGAGCTGGACGGATCTGGAAACACCATATATTTT; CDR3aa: CSVELDGSGNTIYF
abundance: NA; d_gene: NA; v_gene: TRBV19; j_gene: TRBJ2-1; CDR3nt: TGTGCCAGTAGTCCCCGTGGGGGTTTGCATGAGCAGTTCTTC; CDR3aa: CASSPRGGLHEQFF
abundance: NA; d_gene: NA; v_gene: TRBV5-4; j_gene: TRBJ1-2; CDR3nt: TGTGCCAGCAGCCCTGGATATGGCTACACCTTC; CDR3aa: CASSPGYGYTF
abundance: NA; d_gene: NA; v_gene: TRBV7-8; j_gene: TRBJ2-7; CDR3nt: TGTGCCAGCAGCTTAGGTAGCGGCACCTACGAGCAGTACTTC; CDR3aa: CASSLGSGTYEQYF
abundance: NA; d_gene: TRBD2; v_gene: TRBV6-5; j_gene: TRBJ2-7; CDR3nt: TGTGCCAGCAGCTACCGCGGCATAGCGGGGGAGGAGCAGTACTTC; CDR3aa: CASSYRGIAGEEQYF
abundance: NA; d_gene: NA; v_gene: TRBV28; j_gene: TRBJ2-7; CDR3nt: TGTGCCAGCAGTTATCCCGGGACATCCTACGAGCAGTACTTC; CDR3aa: CASSYPGTSYEQYF
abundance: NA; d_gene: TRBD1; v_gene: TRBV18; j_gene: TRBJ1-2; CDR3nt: TGTGCCAGCTCGGGGCAGGGGGAGTTTCTCTATGGCTACACCTTC; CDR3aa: CASSGQGEFLYGYTF
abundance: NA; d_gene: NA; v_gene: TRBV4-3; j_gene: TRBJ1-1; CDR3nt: TGCGCCAGCAGCACCGCAGGGATCACTGAAGCTTTCTTT; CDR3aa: CASSTAGITEAFF
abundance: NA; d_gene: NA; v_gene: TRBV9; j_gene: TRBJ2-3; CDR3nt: TGTGCCAGCAGCGTAGAGGGCAAGGACCCAGATACGCAGTATTTT; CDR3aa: CASSVEGKDPDTQYF
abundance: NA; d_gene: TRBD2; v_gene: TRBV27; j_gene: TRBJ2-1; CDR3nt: TGTGCCAGCAGTTTACGAGGACTAGCGCATAGCTCCTACAATGAGCAGTTCTTC; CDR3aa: CASSLRGLAHSSYNEQFF
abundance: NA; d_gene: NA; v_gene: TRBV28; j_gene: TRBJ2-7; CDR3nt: TGTGCCAGCAGTTTACCAGGCGCGGTATACGAGCAGTACTTC; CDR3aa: CASSLPGAVYEQYF
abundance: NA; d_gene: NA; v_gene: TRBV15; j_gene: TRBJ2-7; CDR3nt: TGTGCCACCAGCAGGACGCGCGGGACAGTCTCCTACGAGCAGTACTTC; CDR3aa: CATSRTRGTVSYEQYF
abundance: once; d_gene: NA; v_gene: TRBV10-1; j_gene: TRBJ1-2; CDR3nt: TGCGCCAGCAGTGAGGCGGGGTATGGCTACACCTTC; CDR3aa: CASSEAGYGYTF
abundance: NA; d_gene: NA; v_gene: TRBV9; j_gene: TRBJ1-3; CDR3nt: TGTGCCAGCAGCGTAGGAAGAAACCTCTCTGGAAACACCATATATTTT; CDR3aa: CASSVGRNLSGNTIYF
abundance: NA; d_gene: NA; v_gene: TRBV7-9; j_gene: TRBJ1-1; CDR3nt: TGTGCCAGCAGCTACCGGACAGTCTTACTCACTGAAGCTTTCTTT; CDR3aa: CASSYRTVLLTEAFF
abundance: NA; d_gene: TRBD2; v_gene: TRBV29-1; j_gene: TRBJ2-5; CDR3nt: TGCAGCGTTGAAGATGGGAGGGTCCAAGAGACCCAGTACTTC; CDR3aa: CSVEDGRVQETQYF
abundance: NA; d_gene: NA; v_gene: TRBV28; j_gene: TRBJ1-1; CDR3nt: TGTGCCAGCAGTTCCTATACGAACACTGAAGCTTTCTTT; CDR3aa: CASSSYTNTEAFF
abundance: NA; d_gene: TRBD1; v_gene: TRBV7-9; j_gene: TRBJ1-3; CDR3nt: TGTGCCAGCAGCTTGGGACAGGCGAACTCTGGAAACACCATATATTTT; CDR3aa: CASSLGQANSGNTIYF
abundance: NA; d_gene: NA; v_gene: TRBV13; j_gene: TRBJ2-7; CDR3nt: TGTGCCAGCAGCCCCAGGAGTTCCCCCTACGAGCAGTACTTC; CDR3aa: CASSPRSSPYEQYF
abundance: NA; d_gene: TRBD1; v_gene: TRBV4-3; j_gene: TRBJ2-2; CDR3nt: TGCGCCAGCAGCCAAGATAAGGACAGGGTTTCTTCCGGGGAGCTGTTTTTT; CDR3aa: CASSQDKDRVSSGELFF
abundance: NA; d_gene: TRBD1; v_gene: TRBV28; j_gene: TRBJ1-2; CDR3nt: TGTGCCAGCAGTTTTGGCTCAAGTACACTTTTTCGGGACAGTAACTATGGCTACACCTTC; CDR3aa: CASSFGSSTLFRDSNYGYTF
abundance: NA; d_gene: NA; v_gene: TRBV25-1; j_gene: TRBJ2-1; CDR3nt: TGTGCCAGCAGTGAATTGGGCTCCAATGAGCAGTTCTTC; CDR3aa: CASSELGSNEQFF
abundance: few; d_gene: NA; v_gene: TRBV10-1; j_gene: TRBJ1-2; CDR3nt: TGCGCCAGCAGTGACCCGAACAGGGTTATCTATGGCTACACCTTC; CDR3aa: CASSDPNRVIYGYTF
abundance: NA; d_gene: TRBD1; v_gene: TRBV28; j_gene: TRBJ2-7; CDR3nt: TGTGCCAGCAGTTTGGACAGGGCCTACGAGCAGTACTTC; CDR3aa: CASSLDRAYEQYF
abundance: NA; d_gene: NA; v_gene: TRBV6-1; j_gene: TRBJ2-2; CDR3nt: TGTGCCAGCAGTGTTAACAGGAACACCGGGGAGCTGTTTTTT; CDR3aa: CASSVNRNTGELFF
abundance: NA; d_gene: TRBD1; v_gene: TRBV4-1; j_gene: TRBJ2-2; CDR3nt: TGCGCCAGCAGCGAGGGACAGGGGGCCGGGACCGGGGAGCTGTTTTTT; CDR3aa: CASSEGQGAGTGELFF
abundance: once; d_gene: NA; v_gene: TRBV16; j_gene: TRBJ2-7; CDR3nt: TGTGCCAGCAGCCAATCTCCGGGGGTGTCCTACGAGCAGTACTTC; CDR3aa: CASSQSPGVSYEQYF
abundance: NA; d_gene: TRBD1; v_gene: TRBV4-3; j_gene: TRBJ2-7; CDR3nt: TGCGCCAGCAGCCAAGGACAGGGGGAGCAGTACTTC; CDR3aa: CASSQGQGEQYF
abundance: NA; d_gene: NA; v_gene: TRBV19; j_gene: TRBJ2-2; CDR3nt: TGTGCCAGTAGTATACAGGGGAGGGGGACCGGGGAGCTGTTTTTT; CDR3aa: CASSIQGRGTGELFF
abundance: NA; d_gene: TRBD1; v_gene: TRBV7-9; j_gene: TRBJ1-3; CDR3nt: TGTGCCAGCAGCTCCGGTCCCTGGACAGGGGGAGACACCATATATTTT; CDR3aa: CASSSGPWTGGDTIYF
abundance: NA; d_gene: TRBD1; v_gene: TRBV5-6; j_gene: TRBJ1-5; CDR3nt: TGTGCCAGCAGCTTGGGCGGGACAGGGAATCAGCCCCAGCATTTT; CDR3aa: CASSLGGTGNQPQHF